Listed below are T cell receptor beta chains from one sample, sequenced in a study of OX40 agonist ivuxolimab in advanced cancers. Profiling relied on immunoSEQ multiplex PCR, and the TCRdb table lists in-frame clones only, not all of them. The sample yields tens of thousands of clones, 80% to 90% seen once. This specimen consisted of CD4+ or CD8+ T cells sorted from blood, obtained in a trial of the OX40 agonist ivuxolimab. The receptors here all came from an adult with an advanced solid tumor such as melanoma, head and neck, liver or kidney cancer. The CDR3 runs from the conserved cysteine through the conserved F or W. Fields, in order: D gene, V gene, clone size, J gene, CDR3 protein, CDR3 DNA. D genes are given only for firm matches. Expanded clones are given a class, and other clones once, few, many or no size at all.

d_call: NA; v_call: TRBV5-1; clone_size: NA; j_call: TRBJ2-3; cdr3_aa: CASRPGDDSTDTQYF; cdr3_nt: TGCGCCAGCAGGCCCGGGGACGACTCCACAGATACGCAGTATTTT
d_call: TRBD1; v_call: TRBV2; clone_size: NA; j_call: TRBJ1-2; cdr3_aa: CASSEGTGVVNGYTF; cdr3_nt: TGTGCCAGCAGTGAAGGGACAGGGGTCGTCAATGGCTACACCTTC
d_call: NA; v_call: TRBV14; clone_size: few; j_call: TRBJ1-6; cdr3_aa: CASSQNTQSPLHF; cdr3_nt: TGTGCCAGCAGCCAAAACACTCAATCACCCCTCCACTTT
d_call: NA; v_call: TRBV10-3; clone_size: NA; j_call: TRBJ1-1; cdr3_aa: CAISEGQPNTEAFF; cdr3_nt: TGTGCCATCAGTGAGGGACAACCGAACACTGAAGCTTTCTTT
d_call: NA; v_call: TRBV2; clone_size: once; j_call: TRBJ1-2; cdr3_aa: CASATGTNYGYTF; cdr3_nt: TGTGCCAGTGCTACAGGGACTAACTATGGCTACACCTTC
d_call: NA; v_call: TRBV9; clone_size: NA; j_call: TRBJ2-5; cdr3_aa: CASSVVQGGQETQYF; cdr3_nt: TGTGCCAGCAGCGTAGTTCAGGGCGGGCAAGAGACCCAGTACTTC
d_call: NA; v_call: TRBV4-3; clone_size: NA; j_call: TRBJ1-3; cdr3_aa: CASSQDFGAGNTIYF; cdr3_nt: TGCGCCAGCAGCCAAGATTTCGGTGCTGGAAACACCATATATTTT
d_call: TRBD2; v_call: TRBV7-9; clone_size: NA; j_call: TRBJ2-1; cdr3_aa: CASSLTSGLWNEQFF; cdr3_nt: TGTGCCAGCAGCTTGACTAGCGGCCTTTGGAATGAGCAGTTCTTC
d_call: NA; v_call: TRBV7-2; clone_size: NA; j_call: TRBJ2-3; cdr3_aa: CASSLDSLTDTQYF; cdr3_nt: TGTGCCAGCAGCTTAGACTCTCTCACAGATACGCAGTATTTT
d_call: NA; v_call: TRBV30; clone_size: once; j_call: TRBJ2-7; cdr3_aa: CAWNRQGAYEQYF; cdr3_nt: TGTGCCTGGAACAGGCAGGGAGCCTACGAGCAGTACTTC
d_call: TRBD1; v_call: TRBV28; clone_size: NA; j_call: TRBJ2-1; cdr3_aa: CASSLTGASYNEQFF; cdr3_nt: TGTGCCAGCAGTTTAACAGGGGCTTCCTACAATGAGCAGTTCTTC
d_call: TRBD1; v_call: TRBV13; clone_size: NA; j_call: TRBJ2-7; cdr3_aa: CASSRQGISYEQYF; cdr3_nt: TGTGCCAGCAGCCGACAGGGCATCTCCTACGAGCAGTACTTC
d_call: NA; v_call: TRBV7-2; clone_size: few; j_call: TRBJ2-2; cdr3_aa: CASSNTGIRTGELFF; cdr3_nt: TGTGCCAGCAGCAACACAGGGATTCGCACCGGGGAGCTGTTTTTT
d_call: TRBD2; v_call: TRBV7-2; clone_size: few; j_call: TRBJ2-1; cdr3_aa: CASSSLAGSYNEQFF; cdr3_nt: TGTGCCAGCAGCTCTCTAGCGGGCTCCTACAATGAGCAGTTCTTC
d_call: TRBD1; v_call: TRBV15; clone_size: NA; j_call: TRBJ1-5; cdr3_aa: CATSRDLPGGRNQPQHF; cdr3_nt: TGTGCCACCAGCAGAGATCTGCCAGGGGGCCGAAATCAGCCCCAGCATTTT
d_call: TRBD1; v_call: TRBV4-3; clone_size: NA; j_call: TRBJ1-3; cdr3_aa: CASSQAGTVYSGNTIYF; cdr3_nt: TGCGCCAGCAGCCAGGCCGGGACAGTTTACTCTGGAAACACCATATATTTT
d_call: TRBD1; v_call: TRBV28; clone_size: NA; j_call: TRBJ2-5; cdr3_aa: CASSFSRGYQETQYF; cdr3_nt: TGTGCCAGCAGTTTCTCCAGGGGGTACCAAGAGACCCAGTACTTC
d_call: TRBD1; v_call: TRBV7-9; clone_size: NA; j_call: TRBJ1-1; cdr3_aa: CASSLRDRGRTEAFF; cdr3_nt: TGTGCCAGCAGCTTGAGGGACAGGGGGCGAACTGAAGCTTTCTTT